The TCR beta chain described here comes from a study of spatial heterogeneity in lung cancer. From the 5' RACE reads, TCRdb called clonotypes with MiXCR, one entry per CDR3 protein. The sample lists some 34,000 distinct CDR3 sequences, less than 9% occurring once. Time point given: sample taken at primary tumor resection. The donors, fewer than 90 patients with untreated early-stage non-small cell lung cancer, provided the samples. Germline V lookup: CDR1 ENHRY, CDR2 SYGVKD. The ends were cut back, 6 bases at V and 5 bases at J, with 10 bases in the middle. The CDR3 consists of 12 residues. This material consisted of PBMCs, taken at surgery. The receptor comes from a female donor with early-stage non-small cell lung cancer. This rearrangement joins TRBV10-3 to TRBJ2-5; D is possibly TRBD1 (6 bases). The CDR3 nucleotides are TGTGCCATCAGCCAGACAGGCGAGACCCAGTACTTC. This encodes CAISQTGETQYF.